The present T cell receptor (beta chain) was sequenced within a study of beta chain features in type 1 diabetes. The germline gives CDR1 SNHLY, CDR2 FYNNEI. This CDR3 is built from 13 residues. Trimming cost V 2 bases and J 2 bases, with 6 bases left between them. Points on this clone: Antigen specificity is unknown.

Study-level findings and limits: Moderate but significant shortening of TCRB CDR3s was recorded in all four CD4+ subsets from Type 1 diabetes patients. The similarity of naive, central memory and Treg TCRB repertoires appeared greater among patients than among healthy donors.

Expressed TCRB transcripts were sequenced after all isolated RNA was converted to cDNA. Repertoires were generated with immunoSEQ multiplex PCR, while TCRdb's copy carries only in-frame clones and drops some. The sample has 200,000 to 250,000 clones; approximately 15% are singletons. Source material: naive CD4+ T cells from blood. The chain carries TRBV2 and TRBJ2-5; D is undetermined. This TCR was sampled from a man aged 25-40 years with type 1 diabetes. CDR3 amino acids: CASSETRQETQYF. The CDR3 nucleotides read TGTGCCAGCAGTGAAACACGACAAGAGACCCAGTACTTC.